Listed below are T cell receptor beta chains from one sample, sequenced in a study of blood T cell repertoires in COVID-19. Some clones are missing from TCRdb's copy, which holds only in-frame ones; the method was immunoSEQ multiplex PCR. This sample has some 460,000 clones, with approximately 90% found just once. Sequenced input: PBMCs or T cells enriched from blood (not recorded which). These receptors were collected from a woman aged 18-35 years with acute COVID-19. Both conserved end residues are trimmed from each CDR3. Fields, in order: CDR3 protein, V gene, clone size, CDR3 length, J gene. A clone size is listed for some rows: how often the clone was seen (once, few, many), or a class if it is expanded.

ASSQLPGRGHTEAF	TRBV3-1/TRBV3-2	-	14	TRBJ1-1
ASSSSGARGNTIY	TRBV9	few	13	TRBJ1-3
ASSVQGAGNTIY	TRBV9	-	12	TRBJ1-3
ASSRSGLAGVVSTDTQY	TRBV3-1/TRBV3-2	-	17	TRBJ2-3
ASSSRGASSYEQY	TRBV28	-	13	TRBJ2-7
SALVAYEQY	TRBV20-1	once	9	TRBJ2-7
ASSILPGSAYEQY	TRBV6-2/TRBV6-3	once	13	TRBJ2-7
ASSEGLAGASYEQY	TRBV10-1	-	14	TRBJ2-7
ASSLSKPSGTGNSPLH	TRBV27	few	16	TRBJ1-6
AGQQGVADTQY	TRBV2	-	11	TRBJ2-3
ASSRQGADTGELF	TRBV5-4	-	13	TRBJ2-2
ASSVRQGNQPQH	TRBV10-2	-	12	TRBJ1-5
ASSSGPYEQY	TRBV6-5	-	10	TRBJ2-7
ASSQGLAGTEQY	TRBV14	-	12	TRBJ2-7
ASSLPDSWNSPLH	TRBV6-5	-	13	TRBJ1-6
ASSLEGRGGPQPQH	TRBV11-2	once	14	TRBJ1-5
ASSPGDSRSTPKTF	TRBV18	-	14	TRBJ1-1
ASSLGENYGYT	TRBV12-3/TRBV12-4	-	11	TRBJ1-2
SVEDLRSVLDYGYT	TRBV29-1	once	14	TRBJ1-2
ASSPNEDSPLH	TRBV18	-	11	TRBJ1-6
ASYRGPGTGELF	TRBV2	-	12	TRBJ2-2